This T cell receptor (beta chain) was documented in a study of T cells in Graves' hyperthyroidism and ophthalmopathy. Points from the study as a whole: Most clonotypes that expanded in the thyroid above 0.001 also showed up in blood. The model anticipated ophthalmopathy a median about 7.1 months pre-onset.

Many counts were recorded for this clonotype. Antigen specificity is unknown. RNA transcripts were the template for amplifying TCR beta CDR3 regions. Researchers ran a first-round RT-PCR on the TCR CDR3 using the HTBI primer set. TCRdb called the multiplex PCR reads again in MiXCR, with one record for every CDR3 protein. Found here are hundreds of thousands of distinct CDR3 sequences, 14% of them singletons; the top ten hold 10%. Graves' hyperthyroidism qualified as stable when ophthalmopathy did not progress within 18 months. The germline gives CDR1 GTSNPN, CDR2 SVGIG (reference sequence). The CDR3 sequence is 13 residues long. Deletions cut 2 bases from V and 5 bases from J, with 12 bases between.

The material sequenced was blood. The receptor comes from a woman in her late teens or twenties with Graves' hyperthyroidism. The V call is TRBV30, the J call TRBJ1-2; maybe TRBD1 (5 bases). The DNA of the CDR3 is TGTGCCTGGAGTTATGGGGCCGTGTATGGCTACACCTTC. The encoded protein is CAWSYGAVYGYTF. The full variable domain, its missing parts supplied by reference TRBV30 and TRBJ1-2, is SQTIHQWPATLVQPVGSPLSLECTVEGTSNPNLYWYRQAAGRGLQLLFYSVGIGQISSEVPQNLSASRPQDRQFILSSKKLLLSDSGFYLCAWSYGAVYGYTFGSGTRLTVV.